Following are 7 T cell receptor beta chains from one sample sequenced in a study of blood T cells in healthy people across ages. A second roughly 7 to 12 cycle PCR used barcoded and J-beta primers. TCRdb passed the 5' RACE reads through MiXCR, listing each CDR3 protein once. This sample has 800,000 or so distinct CDR3 sequences, with around 62% found just once. Sample: blood. Every receptor here comes from a man between 25 and 39 years old in good health.

This clonotype was recorded a few times. The V call is TRBV5-1, the J call TRBJ2-7; tentative D call: TRBD1 (6 bases). Germline lookup yields CDR1 SGHRS and CDR2 YFSETQ. The V gene lost 4 bases and the J gene lost 3 bases, with 14 bases spanning the gap. The CDR3 has 14 amino acids. CDR3 DNA: TGCGCCAGCAGCGACACAGGGAACGTCTACGAGCAGTACTTC. This sequence encodes CASSDTGNVYEQYF.

The CDR3 DNA reads TGTGCCAGCAGTTACGGGACAGGGCTGGGCGCCTACGAGCAGTACTTC. This gives the protein CASSYGTGLGAYEQYF. This chain joins TRBV6-6 and TRBJ2-7; TRBD1 matches 9 bases. With 2 bases clipped from V and 2 bases from J, the junction kept 7 bases outside the gene matches. This CDR3 is 16 amino acids long. Germline CDR1 and CDR2: MNHNY and SVGAGI (reference sequence).

The J gene is TRBJ2-3, the V gene TRBV7-2; D is uncertain. Germline V lookup: CDR1 SGHTA, CDR2 FQGNSA. The germline V and J ends were trimmed by 1 base and 0 bases, with 8 bases remaining between them. The CDR3 consists of 15 residues. The CDR3 loop reads CASSLESRSTDTQYF. In nucleotides, the CDR3 is TGTGCCAGCAGCTTAGAGTCCAGGAGCACAGATACGCAGTATTTT.

This chain joins TRBV12-3 or TRBV12-4 and TRBJ2-2, with 7 nucleotides matching TRBD1. V gave up 4 bases and J gave up 5 bases; unmatched junction bases: 7. The CDR3 runs 15 residues. The CDR3 protein is CASSSQTGITGELFF. DNA of the CDR3: TGTGCCAGCAGTTCTCAGACAGGGATTACCGGGGAGCTGTTTTTT.

There are a few counts of this clonotype. V and J are TRBV29-1 and TRBJ1-1; D may be TRBD1 (5 bases). V lost 4 bases, J lost 1 base, and 10 bases lay in between. CDR1 is SQVTM, CDR2 ANQGSEA, per germline. The CDR3 loop spans 13 amino acids. For the CDR3, the DNA is TGCAGCGTTGGAGGGGCAGGGAACACTGAAGCTTTCTTT. Its translation: CSVGGAGNTEAFF.

This clonotype was observed once. The chain combines TRBV2 with TRBJ2-6, with D tentatively TRBD1 or TRBD2 (6 bases each). Trimming left V 3 bases short and J 0 bases short, with 12 bases between. In germline, CDR1 is SNHLY, CDR2 FYNNEI. The CDR3 extends over 17 amino acids. In DNA form, the CDR3 reads TGTGCCAGCAGTGAGGGGGGCCTTTCCTCTGGGGCCAACGTCCTGACTTTC. It encodes CASSEGGLSSGANVLTF.

V and J are TRBV6-5 and TRBJ1-2, with 10 bases lining up with TRBD1. V shed 2 bases and J 10 bases; nucleotides not matched to a gene: 16. In germline, CDR1 is MNHEY, CDR2 SVGAGI. The CDR3 length is 17 residues. The CDR3 loop reads CASSYGPRDRGVDDYTF. The CDR3 region has the DNA TGTGCCAGCAGTTACGGGCCCCGGGACAGGGGAGTGGATGACTACACCTTC.